Below, 2 T cell receptor beta chains from the same sample are listed, as sequenced in a study of blood T cell repertoires in COVID-19. TCRdb's table, derived via immunoSEQ multiplex PCR, lists solely in-frame clones and lacks some. The top ten clones hold roughly 13% of a sample with about 99,000 clones, about 86% of them seen once. The sequencing sample was made of peripheral blood. The receptors stem from a woman aged 55-69 years in a cohort sampled during active or convalescent COVID-19.

The rearrangement uses TRBV11-2 and TRBJ1-6; D perhaps matches TRBD1 (6 bases). In germline, CDR1 is SGHAT, CDR2 FQNNGV. The CDR3 contains 15 residues. The germline V and J ends were trimmed by 5 bases and 7 bases, with 15 bases remaining between them. This CDR3 is CASSVTGSDNSPLHF. CDR3 DNA sequence: TGTGCCAGCAGCGTCACAGGGAGCGACAATTCACCCCTCCACTTT.

This clone was picked up a small number of times. This chain joins TRBV7-2 and TRBJ1-1; D not certain. The CDR3 length is 14 residues. Between the trimmed V and J ends, which lost 3 bases and 0 bases, there was a span of 8 bases. The germline gives CDR1 SGHTA, CDR2 FQGNSA. The CDR3 reads CASSFWYMNTEAFF. In DNA form, the CDR3 reads TGTGCCAGCAGCTTTTGGTACATGAACACTGAAGCTTTCTTT.